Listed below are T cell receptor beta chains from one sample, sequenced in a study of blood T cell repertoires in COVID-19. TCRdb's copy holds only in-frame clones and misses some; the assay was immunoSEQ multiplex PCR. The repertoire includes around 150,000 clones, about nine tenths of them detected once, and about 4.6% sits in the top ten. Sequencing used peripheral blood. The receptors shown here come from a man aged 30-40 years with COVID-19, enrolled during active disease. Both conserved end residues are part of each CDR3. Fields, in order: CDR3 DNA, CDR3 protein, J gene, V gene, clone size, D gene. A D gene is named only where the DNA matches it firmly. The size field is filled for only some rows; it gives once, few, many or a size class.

CDR3 DNA: TGCGCCAGCAGCCAAGATGGGATAGCGGGGGGGGGCACAGATACGCAGTATTTT
CDR3 protein: CASSQDGIAGGGTDTQYF
J gene: TRBJ2-3
V gene: TRBV4-3
clone size: -
D gene: TRBD2

CDR3 DNA: TGTGCCAGCAGCTCCGGACAGGGGGCAACAAACACTGAAGCTTTCTTT
CDR3 protein: CASSSGQGATNTEAFF
J gene: TRBJ1-1
V gene: TRBV7-2
clone size: -
D gene: TRBD1

CDR3 DNA: TGTGCCAGCAGCATACAGGGGAGGTCCTATAATTCACCCCTCCACTTT
CDR3 protein: CASSIQGRSYNSPLHF
J gene: TRBJ1-6
V gene: TRBV5-4
clone size: -
D gene: TRBD1

CDR3 DNA: TGTGCCAGCAGCGTCAGGCGGGACACCATATATTTT
CDR3 protein: CASSVRRDTIYF
J gene: TRBJ1-3
V gene: TRBV2
clone size: -
D gene: -

CDR3 DNA: TGTGCCAGCGGGAGCGGGAGGGTGGAGACCCAGTACTTC
CDR3 protein: CASGSGRVETQYF
J gene: TRBJ2-5
V gene: TRBV27
clone size: -
D gene: TRBD2

CDR3 DNA: TGTGCCAGCAGTTTTCGACGGACTATCATGAACACTGAAGCTTTCTTT
CDR3 protein: CASSFRRTIMNTEAFF
J gene: TRBJ1-1
V gene: TRBV27
clone size: -
D gene: -

CDR3 DNA: TGTGCCAGTAGTATAGAAGGTAGCGGGGGCCTAGTGAGCACAGATACGCAGTATTTT
CDR3 protein: CASSIEGSGGLVSTDTQYF
J gene: TRBJ2-3
V gene: TRBV19
clone size: -
D gene: TRBD2

CDR3 DNA: TGTGCCAGCTCACCACCGTCCCTATCCTACGAGCAGTACTTC
CDR3 protein: CASSPPSLSYEQYF
J gene: TRBJ2-7
V gene: TRBV18
clone size: -
D gene: -

CDR3 DNA: TGTGCCAGCAGCTTAGCCCAGGGGAGTCTCGGGGAGCTGTTTTTT
CDR3 protein: CASSLAQGSLGELFF
J gene: TRBJ2-2
V gene: TRBV7-2
clone size: -
D gene: -

CDR3 DNA: TGTGCCAGCAGTTACCTCGTGGGAGATTACGAGCAGTACTTC
CDR3 protein: CASSYLVGDYEQYF
J gene: TRBJ2-7
V gene: TRBV6-5
clone size: -
D gene: -

CDR3 DNA: TGTGCCAGCAGCTTGGAACTAGCTGGGGAGCAGTACTTC
CDR3 protein: CASSLELAGEQYF
J gene: TRBJ2-7
V gene: TRBV5-8
clone size: -
D gene: -

CDR3 DNA: TGTGCCAGCAGCGAGGGGGCGAACACCGGGGAGCTGTTTTTT
CDR3 protein: CASSEGANTGELFF
J gene: TRBJ2-2
V gene: TRBV5-5
clone size: -
D gene: -

CDR3 DNA: TGCGCCAGCAGCCAAGACTGGCGGGAGGCCACAGGGGATACGCAGTATTTT
CDR3 protein: CASSQDWREATGDTQYF
J gene: TRBJ2-3
V gene: TRBV4-3
clone size: -
D gene: TRBD2

CDR3 DNA: TGTGCCAGCAGCCTCCAGGATTCCTATGGCTACACCTTC
CDR3 protein: CASSLQDSYGYTF
J gene: TRBJ1-2
V gene: TRBV28
clone size: -
D gene: -

CDR3 DNA: TGTGCCAGCAGTGACACCCGGGACAGGGACAATCAGCCCCAGCATTTT
CDR3 protein: CASSDTRDRDNQPQHF
J gene: TRBJ1-5
V gene: TRBV6-4
clone size: -
D gene: TRBD1

CDR3 DNA: TGTGCTAGTGGTTTGGAAGCGGGGAGTTCCCAGTACTTC
CDR3 protein: CASGLEAGSSQYF
J gene: TRBJ2-5
V gene: TRBV12-5
clone size: -
D gene: TRBD2

CDR3 DNA: TGTGCCAGCAGGAAATGGGGGGGTAATGAAAAACTGTTTTTT
CDR3 protein: CASRKWGGNEKLFF
J gene: TRBJ1-4
V gene: TRBV11-2
clone size: -
D gene: -

CDR3 DNA: TGTGCCAGCAGCTCCCGGGGCGGGGGCGCGTACGAGCAGTACTTC
CDR3 protein: CASSSRGGGAYEQYF
J gene: TRBJ2-7
V gene: TRBV7-8
clone size: -
D gene: -

CDR3 DNA: TGTGCCAGCAGTCCGGACAGGGGGCTGAACACTGAAGCTTTCTTT
CDR3 protein: CASSPDRGLNTEAFF
J gene: TRBJ1-1
V gene: TRBV28
clone size: -
D gene: TRBD1

CDR3 DNA: TGTGCCAGCAGTTACTCTCCGGGACAGACCTACGAGCAGTACTTC
CDR3 protein: CASSYSPGQTYEQYF
J gene: TRBJ2-7
V gene: TRBV6-2/TRBV6-3
clone size: -
D gene: TRBD1

CDR3 DNA: TGTGCCAGCAGCAAATCGGCGGGTGTGCGGCACCTCAATCAGCCCCAGCATTTT
CDR3 protein: CASSKSAGVRHLNQPQHF
J gene: TRBJ1-5
V gene: TRBV21-1
clone size: -
D gene: -

CDR3 DNA: TGTGCCAGCAGCCCGGTTCCGCTACTCTATGGCTACACCTTC
CDR3 protein: CASSPVPLLYGYTF
J gene: TRBJ1-2
V gene: TRBV5-4
clone size: -
D gene: -

CDR3 DNA: TGCAGCGTTGAGGTTTGGCAGGGCAGGACTGAAGCTTTCTTT
CDR3 protein: CSVEVWQGRTEAFF
J gene: TRBJ1-1
V gene: TRBV29-1
clone size: -
D gene: -

CDR3 DNA: TGTGCCAGCAGCCGGGGACAGGGATTCGAGTACGAGCAGTACTTC
CDR3 protein: CASSRGQGFEYEQYF
J gene: TRBJ2-7
V gene: TRBV7-9
clone size: -
D gene: TRBD1

CDR3 DNA: TGTGCCAGCAGCTTAGTAGTAGCGGGGGCCCCGAACACCGGGGAGCTGTTTTTT
CDR3 protein: CASSLVVAGAPNTGELFF
J gene: TRBJ2-2
V gene: TRBV7-6
clone size: -
D gene: TRBD2

CDR3 DNA: TGCGCCAGCAGCCAAGATCTAGCGGTCCTGAACACCGGGGAGCTGTTTTTT
CDR3 protein: CASSQDLAVLNTGELFF
J gene: TRBJ2-2
V gene: TRBV4-3
clone size: -
D gene: TRBD2

CDR3 DNA: TGTGCCAGCAGTCCAGGGGACAGCGTCTACTATGGCTACACCTTC
CDR3 protein: CASSPGDSVYYGYTF
J gene: TRBJ1-2
V gene: TRBV28
clone size: -
D gene: TRBD1

CDR3 DNA: TGTGCCAGCAGCCAAGATTTGAGCTACGAGCAGTACTTC
CDR3 protein: CASSQDLSYEQYF
J gene: TRBJ2-7
V gene: TRBV3-1/TRBV3-2
clone size: -
D gene: -

CDR3 DNA: TGTGCCAGCAGTCGGGGACAGGGGAGGCTCTCCGAGCAGTACTTC
CDR3 protein: CASSRGQGRLSEQYF
J gene: TRBJ2-7
V gene: TRBV27
clone size: -
D gene: TRBD1

CDR3 DNA: TGTGCCAGCAGTGTAGCGGGAGTATCTGAAAATGAGCAGTTCTTC
CDR3 protein: CASSVAGVSENEQFF
J gene: TRBJ2-1
V gene: TRBV28
clone size: -
D gene: TRBD2

CDR3 DNA: TGTGCCACCGGAGGACAGCACCAAGAGACCCAGTACTTC
CDR3 protein: CATGGQHQETQYF
J gene: TRBJ2-5
V gene: TRBV18
clone size: once
D gene: -

CDR3 DNA: TGCGCCAGCAGCACACTCCCGGGAATGAATCAGCCCCAGCATTTT
CDR3 protein: CASSTLPGMNQPQHF
J gene: TRBJ1-5
V gene: TRBV5-1
clone size: -
D gene: -

CDR3 DNA: TGTGCCAGCAGCCCTCAACTAGCACCTAGCACAGATACGCAGTATTTT
CDR3 protein: CASSPQLAPSTDTQYF
J gene: TRBJ2-3
V gene: TRBV11-1
clone size: -
D gene: -

CDR3 DNA: TGTGCCAGCAGTGTAGCGGGACAGGGGCTCACTAACTATGGCTACACCTTC
CDR3 protein: CASSVAGQGLTNYGYTF
J gene: TRBJ1-2
V gene: TRBV2
clone size: -
D gene: TRBD1

CDR3 DNA: TGTGCCAGCAGCGACCAGCGTCGGGAGACCCAGTACTTC
CDR3 protein: CASSDQRRETQYF
J gene: TRBJ2-5
V gene: TRBV9
clone size: -
D gene: -

CDR3 DNA: TGTGCCAGTAGTGACCACAGGGCCCAGTCCTACAATGAGCAGTTCTTC
CDR3 protein: CASSDHRAQSYNEQFF
J gene: TRBJ2-1
V gene: TRBV19
clone size: -
D gene: -

CDR3 DNA: TGTGCCAGCAGCTTAGCGGGGACAGACCAAGAGACCCAGTACTTC
CDR3 protein: CASSLAGTDQETQYF
J gene: TRBJ2-5
V gene: TRBV7-6
clone size: -
D gene: TRBD1

CDR3 DNA: TGTGCCAGCAGTGATCTGAGGGGGGGCATTAAAGTGACCCAGTACTTC
CDR3 protein: CASSDLRGGIKVTQYF
J gene: TRBJ2-5
V gene: TRBV6-1
clone size: -
D gene: -

CDR3 DNA: TGTGCCAGCTCCCCTCCGGGACAGGGATTGGCTTATGGCTACACCTTC
CDR3 protein: CASSPPGQGLAYGYTF
J gene: TRBJ1-2
V gene: TRBV9
clone size: once
D gene: TRBD1

CDR3 DNA: TGCGCCAGCAGCTTGGTTACCAGGGGGCCTTCCTACGAGCAGTACTTC
CDR3 protein: CASSLVTRGPSYEQYF
J gene: TRBJ2-7
V gene: TRBV5-1
clone size: once
D gene: TRBD1

CDR3 DNA: TGTGCCAGCAGTGACTCTGGGGGGAATCAGCCCCAGCATTTT
CDR3 protein: CASSDSGGNQPQHF
J gene: TRBJ1-5
V gene: TRBV25-1
clone size: -
D gene: -

CDR3 DNA: TGTGCCAGCAGTTGGGCAGGGGGCGTTCGCTATGGCTACACCTTC
CDR3 protein: CASSWAGGVRYGYTF
J gene: TRBJ1-2
V gene: TRBV27
clone size: -
D gene: TRBD1

CDR3 DNA: TGTGCCAGCAGCTTTCAGGTGCCCTCTGGAAACACCATATATTTT
CDR3 protein: CASSFQVPSGNTIYF
J gene: TRBJ1-3
V gene: TRBV7-3
clone size: -
D gene: -

CDR3 DNA: TGCGCCAGCAGCCAGTTACTCCTACCAGGTACGAACACTGAAGCTTTCTTT
CDR3 protein: CASSQLLLPGTNTEAFF
J gene: TRBJ1-1
V gene: TRBV4-3
clone size: -
D gene: -

CDR3 DNA: TGTGCCAGCAGTCTTCTGACAGGGGGTCACTACGAGCAGTACTTC
CDR3 protein: CASSLLTGGHYEQYF
J gene: TRBJ2-7
V gene: TRBV28
clone size: -
D gene: TRBD1

CDR3 DNA: TGTGCTAGTGGTTCACAGGGTGCTTATCTAGGTGAGCAGTTCTTC
CDR3 protein: CASGSQGAYLGEQFF
J gene: TRBJ2-1
V gene: TRBV12-5
clone size: -
D gene: -

CDR3 DNA: TGTGCCAGTAGCCCTGGGACAGGGGAAAATTCACCCCTCCACTTT
CDR3 protein: CASSPGTGENSPLHF
J gene: TRBJ1-6
V gene: TRBV19
clone size: -
D gene: TRBD1

CDR3 DNA: TGTGCCACCCGGGACGGGAGCTCCTATAATTCACCCCTCCACTTT
CDR3 protein: CATRDGSSYNSPLHF
J gene: TRBJ1-6
V gene: TRBV19
clone size: -
D gene: -

CDR3 DNA: TGTGCCAGCAGCCGCGGGACAGGGGGAAACACCATATATTTT
CDR3 protein: CASSRGTGGNTIYF
J gene: TRBJ1-3
V gene: TRBV6-5
clone size: -
D gene: TRBD1

CDR3 DNA: TGTGCCAGCAGTTTATCCCTTAAGGGGTGGGGCTACACCTTC
CDR3 protein: CASSLSLKGWGYTF
J gene: TRBJ1-2
V gene: TRBV27
clone size: -
D gene: -

CDR3 DNA: TGTGCCAGCAGCTTAGGTGGGGCCCAGACCTACGAGCAGTACTTC
CDR3 protein: CASSLGGAQTYEQYF
J gene: TRBJ2-7
V gene: TRBV7-9
clone size: -
D gene: -

CDR3 DNA: TGTGCCAGCAGCGTAGGCCAGACTAGCACAGATACGCAGTATTTT
CDR3 protein: CASSVGQTSTDTQYF
J gene: TRBJ2-3
V gene: TRBV9
clone size: -
D gene: -

CDR3 DNA: TGTGCGGCGCGAGGGCAGACCAATTCACCCCTCCACTTT
CDR3 protein: CAARGQTNSPLHF
J gene: TRBJ1-6
V gene: TRBV27
clone size: -
D gene: -